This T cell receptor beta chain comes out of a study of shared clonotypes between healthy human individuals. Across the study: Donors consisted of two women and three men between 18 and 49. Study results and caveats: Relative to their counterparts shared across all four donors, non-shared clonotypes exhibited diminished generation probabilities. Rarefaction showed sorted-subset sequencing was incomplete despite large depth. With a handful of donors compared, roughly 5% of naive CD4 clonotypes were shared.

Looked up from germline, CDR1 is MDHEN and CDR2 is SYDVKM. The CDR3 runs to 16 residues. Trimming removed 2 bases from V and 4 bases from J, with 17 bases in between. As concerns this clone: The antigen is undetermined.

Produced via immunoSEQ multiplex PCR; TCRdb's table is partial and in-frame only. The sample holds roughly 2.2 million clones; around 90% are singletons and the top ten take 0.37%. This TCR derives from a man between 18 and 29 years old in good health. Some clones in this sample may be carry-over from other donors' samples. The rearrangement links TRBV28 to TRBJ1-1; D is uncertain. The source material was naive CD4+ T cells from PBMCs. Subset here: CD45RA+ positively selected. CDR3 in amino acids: CASSLKGWEGPTEAFF. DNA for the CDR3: TGTGCCAGCAGTTTAAAGGGATGGGAGGGTCCCACTGAAGCTTTCTTT.